Following are 17 T cell receptor beta chains from one sample sequenced in a study of metastatic and nonmetastatic thyroid tumors. TCRdb re-called clones via MiXCR from the PCR reads. This sample has approximately 79,000 clones, with roughly 8.6% found just once. No treatment of any kind had been given to any patient before thyroid surgery. Sequencing was carried out using blood. These receptor sequences come from a female donor with papillary thyroid cancer or a benign thyroid nodule (not recorded which). Some clones in this sample may be carry-over from other donors' samples.

This clone was counted ten times or more. This chain links TRBV11-1 with TRBJ2-1, with TRBD2 matching over 8 bases. V was pared by 8 bases and J by 1 base, with 10 bases of the junction left unmatched. The germline gives CDR1 SGHAT, CDR2 FQDESV (reference sequence). This CDR3 region has 16 residues. The CDR3 nucleotides are TGTGCCAGCGCCCCGGACCCTAGCGGGTCCTACAATGAGCAGTTCTTC. This codes for CASAPDPSGSYNEQFF.

This clone appeared many times. The genes are TRBV12-3 or TRBV12-4 and TRBJ1-6; no definite D call. Deletions cut 8 bases from V and 10 bases from J, with 15 bases between. The CDR3 has 13 residues. The CDR3 here is CASYGRRGSPLHF. In nucleotides, the CDR3 is TGTGCCAGCTACGGACGGCGTGGGTCACCCCTCCACTTT.

Notes on this clone: A much larger clone lies one base from this, so it may be a read error. In DNA form, the CDR3 reads TGTGCCAGCAGGCTTGCGGGGGGGCTGGGGGCCCAGTACTTC. Protein product: CASRLAGGLGAQYF. The genes are TRBV12-3 or TRBV12-4 and TRBJ2-5, with 9 bases matching TRBD2. This CDR3 is built from 14 residues. After removal of 6 bases from V and 9 bases from J, the junction contained 11 bases not matched to a gene.

This chain uses TRBV20-1 with TRBJ2-3; 7 bases are shared with TRBD2. CDR3 length: 16 residues. Germline V gene sequence: CDR1 DFQATT, CDR2 SNEGSKA (reference sequence). Losses at the gene ends were 3 bases for V and 0 bases for J; bases not matched to a gene: 9. The chain's CDR3 is CSASALVGGSTDTQYF. The CDR3, as DNA: TGCAGTGCTAGCGCTCTAGTGGGGGGGAGCACAGATACGCAGTATTTT.

This clone was seen a handful of times. The chain employs TRBV15 and TRBJ1-5, with a possible D match to TRBD1 (5 bases). V was cut by 0 bases and J by 5 bases, with 20 bases left in between. Germline assignment: CDR1 LNHNV and CDR2 YYDKDF (reference sequence). CDR3 length equals 18 residues. The CDR3 here is CATSRDHFGGVGDQPQHF. CDR3 bases: TGTGCCACCAGCAGAGATCACTTTGGGGGGGTGGGCGATCAGCCCCAGCATTTT.

This clone was observed many times. This chain connects TRBV4-1 to TRBJ2-4, with D maybe TRBD1 (6 bases). The germline CDR1 and CDR2 sequences are MGHRA and YSYEKL. Trimming shortened V by 0 bases and J by 2 bases, and 8 bases separated the two germline ends. The CDR3 consists of 15 residues. DNA for the CDR3: TGCGCCAGCAGCCAAGAACAGGGTTCCAAAAACATTCAGTACTTC. The encoded protein is CASSQEQGSKNIQYF.

The table lists this clone with many counts. V usage is TRBV7-9 and J usage is TRBJ1-5, with D possibly being TRBD1 (6 bases). Germline CDR1 and CDR2: SEHNR and FQNEAQ (reference sequence). V gave up 2 bases and J gave up 7 bases, with 12 bases separating them. This CDR3 is 14 amino acids long. CDR3 bases: TGTGCCAGCAGCTTATCCGGGGGCTACCAGCCCCAGCATTTT. This codes for CASSLSGGYQPQHF.

The rearrangement links TRBV11-1 to TRBJ2-1; 11 bases match TRBD2. Trimming cost V 4 bases and J 8 bases; bases outside gene matches: 7. Germline V CDR1 and CDR2: SGHAT, FQDESV (reference sequence). The CDR3 length is 15 residues. In DNA form, the CDR3 reads TGTGCCAGCAGCTCGGGGACTAGCGGTGGGGATGAGCAGTTCTTC. Translating it yields CASSSGTSGGDEQFF. Complete variable domain (other parts from reference TRBV11-1 and TRBJ2-1): EAEVAQSPRYKITEKSQAVAFWCDPISGHATLYWYRQILGQGPELLVQFQDESVVDDSQLPKDRFSAERLKGVDSTLKIQPAELGDSAMYLCASSSGTSGGDEQFFGPGTRLTVL.

This clone was observed many times. The genes are TRBV30 and TRBJ1-1, with no clear D. This CDR3 spans 12 amino acids. Deletions cut 0 bases from V and 1 base from J, with 3 bases between. CDR1 GTSNPN and CDR2 SVGIG come from the germline V gene (reference sequence). Here the CDR3 reads CAWSVANTEAFF. The CDR3 bases are TGTGCCTGGAGTGTTGCGAACACTGAAGCTTTCTTT. The full variable domain, completed using reference TRBV30 and TRBJ1-1, is SQTIHQWPATLVQPVGSPLSLECTVEGTSNPNLYWYRQAAGRGLQLLFYSVGIGQISSEVPQNLSASRPQDRQFILSSKKLLLSDSGFYLCAWSVANTEAFFGQGTRLTVV.

This clone was counted at least ten times. V is TRBV11-2 and J is TRBJ2-5; 7 nucleotides match TRBD1. Trimming cost V 5 bases and J 5 bases; bases outside gene matches: 11. The CDR3 totals 15 residues. Germline V gene data show CDR1 as SGHAT and CDR2 as FQNNGV. DNA for the CDR3: TGTGCCAGCAGCATGCAACAGGGGATGATGGAGACCCAGTACTTC. Its protein product is CASSMQQGMMETQYF. Full variable domain (missing parts from reference TRBV11-2 and TRBJ2-5): EAGVAQSPRYKIIEKRQSVAFWCNPISGHATLYWYQQILGQGPKLLIQFQNNGVVDDSQLPKDRFSAERLKGVDSTLKIQPAKLEDSAVYLCASSMQQGMMETQYFGPGTRLLVL.

This clone was counted many times. The chain is built from TRBV2 and TRBJ2-7; D unresolved. The V gene's germline CDR1 is SNHLY and CDR2 FYNNEI. The length of the CDR3 is 15 residues. Trimming cost V 2 bases and J 0 bases, with 11 bases left between them. The CDR3 nucleotides are TGTGCCAGCAGTGAAAGGCAGCTCAGCTCCTACGAGCAGTACTTC. Protein sequence: CASSERQLSSYEQYF.

Of note for this clone: This may be a read error: a much more frequent sequence differs by one nucleotide. Other DNA sequences in the sample encode the same CDR3. The J gene is TRBJ2-3, the V gene TRBV6-4, with 8 bases matching TRBD2. J lost 1 base, V lost 0 bases, and 6 bases had no gene match. Germline CDR1 is MRHNA and CDR2 is SNTAGT. This CDR3 contains 17 residues. The CDR3 DNA sequence: TGTGCCAGCAGTGACTCTACCGCGGGGGGCGGCACAGATACGCAGTATTTT. It codes for CASSDSTAGGGTDTQYF.

This clone was observed a few times. Being one base from a much bigger clone, this may be a read error. The CDR3 region is CAISPLGASTDTQYF. In nucleotides, the CDR3 is TGTGCCATCAGCCCCCTAGGGGCTAGCACAGATACGCAGTATTTT. The chain recombines TRBV5-5 with TRBJ2-3, with D tentatively TRBD1 (5 bases). Looked up from germline, CDR1 is SGHKS and CDR2 is YYEKEE (reference sequence). The CDR3 runs to 15 residues. The whole variable domain, remainder taken from reference TRBV5-5 and TRBJ2-3, is DAGVTQSPTHLIKTRGQQVTLRCSPISGHKSVSWYQQVLGQGPQFIFQYYEKEERGRGNFPDRFSARQFPNYSSELNVNALLLGDSALYLCAISPLGASTDTQYFGPGTRLTVL.

This clone was found many times. This rearrangement joins TRBV19 to TRBJ2-2, with D perhaps matching TRBD1 (7 bases). V dropped 4 bases and J dropped 3 bases, with 21 bases sitting between them. Germline V gives CDR1 LNHDA, CDR2 SQIVND (reference sequence). The CDR3 is made up of 18 amino acids. CDR3 nucleotide sequence: TGTGCCAGTAGTAACCCGAGAGGAGGGGGCACATACACCGGGGAGCTGTTTTTT. Protein: CASSNPRGGGTYTGELFF.

By sample share, this clone is medium-sized. The V gene is TRBV11-3, the J gene TRBJ2-7, with a possible D match to TRBD2 (5 bases). Trimming stripped 3 bases from V and 2 bases from J, with 23 bases between. Germline V CDR1 and CDR2: SGHNT, YENEEA. This CDR3 has 18 amino acids. This CDR3 reads CASSLDWTQGSITYEQYF. In nucleotides, the CDR3 is TGTGCCAGCAGCTTGGACTGGACTCAAGGGTCAATAACCTACGAGCAGTACTTC.

This clone was counted at least ten times. The chain uses TRBV10-3 and TRBJ2-5; 12 positions match TRBD2. This CDR3 has 14 amino acids. Germline CDR1 is ENHRY and CDR2 is SYGVKD. V shed 0 bases and J 9 bases; nucleotides not matched to a gene: 2. The CDR3 is CAISESGLAGSQYF. The CDR3, as DNA: TGTGCCATCAGTGAGTCTGGACTAGCGGGGTCCCAGTACTTC.

This clone was seen ten or more times. The chain is built from TRBV12-3 or TRBV12-4 and TRBJ1-2; 7 nucleotides agree with TRBD1. This CDR3 is built from 12 residues. J gave up 8 bases and V 6 bases, and 6 bases lay outside the gene matches. The chain's CDR3 is CASSQGVAGYTF. The CDR3 DNA reads TGTGCCAGCAGCCAGGGGGTCGCGGGCTACACCTTC.